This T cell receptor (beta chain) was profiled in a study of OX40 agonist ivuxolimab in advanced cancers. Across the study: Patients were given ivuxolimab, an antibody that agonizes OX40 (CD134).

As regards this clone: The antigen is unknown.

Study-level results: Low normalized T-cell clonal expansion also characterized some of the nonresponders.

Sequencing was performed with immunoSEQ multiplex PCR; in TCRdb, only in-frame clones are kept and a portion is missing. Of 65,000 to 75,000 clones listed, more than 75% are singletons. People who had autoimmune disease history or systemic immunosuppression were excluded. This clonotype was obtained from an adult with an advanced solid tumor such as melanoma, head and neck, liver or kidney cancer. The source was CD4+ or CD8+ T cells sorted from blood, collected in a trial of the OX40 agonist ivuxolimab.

CDR3 sequence reads: CASSADRGNNEQFF. CDR3 in DNA: TGTGCCAGCTCAGCGGACAGGGGTAACAATGAGCAGTTCTTC. The gene calls are TRBV18 and TRBJ2-1; 9 bases fit TRBD1. Looked up from germline, CDR1 is KGHSH and CDR2 is LQKENI. The V and J ends lost 5 bases and 5 bases, in that order; junction bases with no gene match: 4. The CDR3 covers 14 residues.